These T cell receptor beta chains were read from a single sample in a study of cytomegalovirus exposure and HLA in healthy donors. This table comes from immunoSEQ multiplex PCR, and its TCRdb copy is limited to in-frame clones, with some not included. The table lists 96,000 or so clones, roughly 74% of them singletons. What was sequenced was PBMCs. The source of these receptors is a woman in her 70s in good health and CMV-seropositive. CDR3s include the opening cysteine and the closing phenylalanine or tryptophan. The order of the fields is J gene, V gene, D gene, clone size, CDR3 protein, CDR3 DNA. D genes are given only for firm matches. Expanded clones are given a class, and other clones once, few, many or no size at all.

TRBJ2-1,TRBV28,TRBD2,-,CASSPSSGRTFEQFF,TGTGCCAGCAGCCCAAGTAGCGGGAGAACGTTTGAGCAGTTCTTC
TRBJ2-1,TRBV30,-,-,CAWSAANEQFF,TGTGCCTGGAGTGCCGCGAATGAGCAGTTCTTC
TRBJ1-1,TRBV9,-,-,CASSVGPGTEAFF,TGTGCCAGCAGCGTAGGTCCGGGAACTGAAGCTTTCTTT
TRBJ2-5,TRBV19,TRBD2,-,CASSMASGGPQETQYF,TGTGCCAGTAGTATGGCTAGCGGGGGCCCGCAAGAGACCCAGTACTTC
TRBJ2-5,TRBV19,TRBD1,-,CASSIERTGGMETQYF,TGTGCCAGTAGTATAGAACGGACAGGGGGCATGGAGACCCAGTACTTC
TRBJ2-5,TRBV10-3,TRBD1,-,CAISESTGLKIQYF,TGTGCCATCAGTGAGTCGACAGGGCTGAAGATCCAGTACTTC
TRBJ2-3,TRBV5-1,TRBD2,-,CASSLAGSGRATDTQYF,TGCGCCAGCAGCTTGGCTGGGAGCGGGAGAGCAACAGATACGCAGTATTTT
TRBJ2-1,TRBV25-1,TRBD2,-,CASSEPGLAILEQFF,TGTGCCAGCAGTGAACCGGGACTAGCTATACTTGAGCAGTTCTTC
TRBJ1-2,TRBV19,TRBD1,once,CASSTGTDYGYTF,TGTGCCAGTAGTACCGGGACAGACTATGGCTACACCTTC
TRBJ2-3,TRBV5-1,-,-,CASRRQVSTDTQYF,TGCGCCAGCAGGCGACAGGTTAGCACAGATACGCAGTATTTT
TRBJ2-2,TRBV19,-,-,CASSISTTGELFF,TGTGCCAGTAGTATATCTACCACCGGGGAGCTGTTTTTT
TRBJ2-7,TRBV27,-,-,CASSQTSLAYEQYF,TGTGCCAGCAGTCAAACTAGTCTCGCATACGAGCAGTACTTC
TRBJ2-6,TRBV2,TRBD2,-,CASSDLGAGANVLTF,TGTGCCAGCAGTGACCTCGGAGCGGGAGCCAACGTCCTGACTTTC
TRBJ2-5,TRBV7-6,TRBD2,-,CASSSDWGGGQETQYF,TGTGCCAGCAGCTCCGACTGGGGGGGAGGCCAAGAGACCCAGTACTTC
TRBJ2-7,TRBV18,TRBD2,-,CASTSAYEQYF,TGTGCCAGCACTAGCGCTTACGAGCAGTACTTC
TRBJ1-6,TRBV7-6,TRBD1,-,CASSPRSGTGGTYNSPLHF,TGTGCCAGCAGCCCGAGATCCGGGACAGGGGGCACCTATAATTCACCCCTCCACTTT
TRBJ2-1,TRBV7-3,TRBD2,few,CASSLLADTYNEQFF,TGTGCCAGCAGCTTACTAGCGGACACCTACAATGAGCAGTTCTTC
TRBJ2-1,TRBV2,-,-,CASGLWRDNEQFF,TGTGCCAGCGGGCTTTGGCGTGACAATGAGCAGTTCTTC
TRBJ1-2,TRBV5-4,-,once,CASSFDKNYGYTF,TGTGCCAGCAGCTTCGACAAAAACTATGGCTACACCTTC
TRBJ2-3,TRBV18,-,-,CASSPRRVADTQYF,TGTGCCAGCTCACCACGGAGGGTTGCAGATACGCAGTATTTT
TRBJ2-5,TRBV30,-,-,CAWSVQQQETQYF,TGTGCCTGGAGTGTCCAACAGCAAGAGACCCAGTACTTC
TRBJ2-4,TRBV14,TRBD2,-,CASSQEGGGNIQYF,TGTGCCAGCAGCCAAGAAGGCGGGGGAAACATTCAGTACTTC
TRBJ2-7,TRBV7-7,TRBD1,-,CASSMTGGYEQYF,TGTGCTAGCAGCATGACAGGGGGGTACGAGCAGTACTTC
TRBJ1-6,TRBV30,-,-,CAWSDQGSSPLHF,TGTGCCTGGAGTGACCAGGGGTCCTCACCCCTCCACTTT
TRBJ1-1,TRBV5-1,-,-,CASSPGRGIGDTEAFF,TGCGCCAGCAGCCCAGGTCGGGGGATTGGGGACACTGAAGCTTTCTTT
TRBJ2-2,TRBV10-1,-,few,CASSESSGTGELFF,TGCGCCAGCAGTGAGTCAAGCGGAACCGGGGAGCTGTTTTTT
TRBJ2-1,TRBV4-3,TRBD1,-,CAGSQGGPGTGYNEQFF,TGCGCCGGCAGCCAAGGGGGACCCGGGACAGGGTACAATGAGCAGTTCTTC
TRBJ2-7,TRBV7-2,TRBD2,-,CASSSRQGRLAGAYEQYF,TGTGCCAGCAGCTCTCGACAGGGCCGACTAGCGGGAGCGTACGAGCAGTACTTC
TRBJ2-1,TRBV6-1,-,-,CATKGPWSNDEQFF,TGTGCCACCAAGGGGCCATGGTCTAATGATGAGCAGTTCTTC
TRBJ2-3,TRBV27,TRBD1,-,CASRLTGTDTQYF,TGTGCCAGCAGGCTGACAGGGACAGATACGCAGTATTTT
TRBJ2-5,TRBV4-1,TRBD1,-,CASSQWGQGTPETQYF,TGCGCCAGCAGCCAGTGGGGACAGGGGACCCCGGAGACCCAGTACTTC
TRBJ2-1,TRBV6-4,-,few,CASSDSGISSYNEQFF,TGTGCCAGCAGTGACTCTGGCATCAGCTCCTACAATGAGCAGTTCTTC
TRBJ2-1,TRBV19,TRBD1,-,CASSRRTGGINEQFF,TGTGCCAGTAGCCGCCGGACAGGGGGAATCAATGAGCAGTTCTTC
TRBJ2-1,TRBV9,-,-,CASSVAAEVRNEQFF,TGTGCCAGCAGCGTAGCGGCGGAGGTGAGGAATGAGCAGTTCTTC
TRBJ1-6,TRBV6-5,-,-,CASRQVRNSPLHF,TGTGCCAGTCGACAGGTCAGGAATTCACCCCTCCACTTT
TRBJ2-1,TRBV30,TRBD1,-,CASHLGQGYNEQFF,TGTGCCAGCCACCTGGGACAGGGGTACAATGAGCAGTTCTTC
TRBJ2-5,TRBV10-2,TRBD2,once,CASSELAGGPGETQYF,TGCGCCAGCAGTGAACTAGCGGGAGGGCCAGGAGAGACCCAGTACTTC
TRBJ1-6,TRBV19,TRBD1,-,CASSYQGESPLHF,TGTGCCAGTAGTTATCAGGGGGAATCACCCCTCCACTTT
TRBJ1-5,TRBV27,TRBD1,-,CASSLSTGVNQPQHF,TGTGCCAGCAGTTTATCGACAGGGGTCAATCAGCCCCAGCATTTT
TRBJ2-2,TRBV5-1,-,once,CASSMATVNTGELFF,TGCGCCAGCAGTATGGCGACAGTGAACACCGGGGAGCTGTTTTTT
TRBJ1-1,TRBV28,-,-,CASSLGQAAFF,TGTGCCAGCAGTTTAGGGCAGGCGGCTTTCTTT
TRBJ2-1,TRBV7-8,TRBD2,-,CASSRFSGGSNEQFF,TGTGCCAGCAGCCGGTTCAGCGGGGGATCCAATGAGCAGTTCTTC
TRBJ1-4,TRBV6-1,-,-,CASIRGQGTNEKLFF,TGTGCCAGCATTAGGGGACAAGGCACTAATGAAAAACTGTTTTTT